This T cell receptor beta chain was obtained from a study of cytomegalovirus exposure and HLA in healthy donors. Across the whole study: Early released data had tens of millions of unique TCRs, all coming from HLA-typed donors.

This clone was counted a few times. Antigen specificity is unknown. Other DNA sequences in the sample encode the same CDR3. PCR involved 60 Vbeta and 13 Jbeta primers. Original data processing: Later work found 65 million to 90 million unique TCR beta chains, with some 11 million shared. Libraries were prepared by immunoSEQ multiplex PCR; TCRdb keeps only in-frame clonotypes and omits some of them. The V and J calls and clone size are taken from that table; D and trimming were inferred from the DNA. The data contain approximately 100,000 clones, 64% of them singletons. Broader study findings: Confirmation was obtained in vitro that three CMV-associated chains are specific for CMV antigens.

This clonotype originated in a man aged 60 to 75 in good health and CMV-seronegative. Material for sequencing was PBMCs.

The CDR3 is CASSATVNTEAFF. The DNA of the CDR3 is TGTGCCAGCAGCGCAACAGTGAACACTGAAGCTTTCTTT. The chain couples TRBV7-9 to TRBJ1-1; no clear D. The CDR3 length is 13 residues. From germline, CDR1 is SEHNR and CDR2 FQNEAQ (reference sequence). V was shortened by 5 bases and J by 0 bases, with 7 bases between the two germline ends.